This is a list of T cell receptor beta chains from one sample in a study of cytomegalovirus exposure and HLA in healthy donors. Method: immunoSEQ multiplex PCR; TCRdb's copy keeps in-frame clones and lacks some. This sample yields about 78,000 clones, of which around 70% are seen a single time; 8.5% to 14% belongs to the top ten. Sequencing was done on a sample of PBMCs. The receptor source for this set is a middle-aged woman in good health and CMV-seropositive. Both conserved end residues are part of each CDR3. The D gene is left open where the match is weak. Size values are once, few and many counts, or a class for expanded clones, and some rows have none.

TRBV29-1,TRBJ2-7,NA,TRBD2,CSVAGLGEQYF,TGCAGCGTAGCGGGACTGGGAGAGCAGTACTTC
TRBV7-2,TRBJ2-7,NA,TRBD1,CASSLFLPGQGPYEQYF,TGTGCCAGCAGCTTATTCCTCCCCGGACAGGGACCCTACGAGCAGTACTTC
TRBV6-6,TRBJ2-7,NA,NA,CASSSSGHNEQYF,TGTGCCAGCAGCTCCTCAGGGCACAACGAGCAGTACTTC
TRBV5-4,TRBJ1-5,NA,NA,CASSLQGPNQPQHF,TGTGCCAGCAGCCTACAGGGCCCCAATCAGCCCCAGCATTTT
TRBV28,TRBJ2-7,NA,NA,CASQGFVSSYEQYF,TGTGCCAGCCAGGGGTTCGTTAGTTCCTACGAGCAGTACTTC
TRBV28,TRBJ1-3,NA,TRBD1,CASRNRGSSGNTIYF,TGTGCCAGCAGAAACAGGGGGAGCTCTGGAAACACCATATATTTT
TRBV5-1,TRBJ2-2,NA,TRBD2,CASSRSGIANTGELFF,TGCGCCAGCAGCCGTAGCGGGATCGCGAACACCGGGGAGCTGTTTTTT
TRBV7-2,TRBJ1-5,NA,NA,CASSPRTRGNQPQHF,TGTGCCAGCAGCCCCAGAACTAGGGGCAATCAGCCCCAGCATTTT
TRBV7-6,TRBJ2-3,once,NA,CASSLPPGGETDTQYF,TGTGCCAGCAGCTTACCCCCCGGGGGTGAGACAGATACGCAGTATTTT
TRBV9,TRBJ1-5,NA,TRBD1,CASSVDHRGGQPQHF,TGTGCCAGCAGCGTAGATCACAGGGGGGGACAGCCCCAGCATTTT
TRBV28,TRBJ1-6,NA,TRBD1,CASSFGTGVDNSPLHF,TGTGCCAGCAGTTTTGGGACAGGGGTTGACAATTCACCCCTCCACTTT
TRBV5-1,TRBJ1-1,NA,TRBD1,CASSLAGDRGDTEAFF,TGCGCCAGCAGCTTGGCCGGGGACAGGGGGGACACTGAAGCTTTCTTT
TRBV6-5,TRBJ1-6,NA,NA,CASRFQGSSNSPLHF,TGTGCCAGCAGATTCCAGGGTTCCAGTAATTCACCCCTCCACTTT
TRBV5-1,TRBJ2-3,few,TRBD2,CASSLAGGRTDTQYF,TGCGCCAGCAGCTTGGCGGGAGGTAGGACAGATACGCAGTATTTT
TRBV6-4,TRBJ2-3,NA,TRBD2,CASSSSGIGTDTQYF,TGTGCCAGCAGCTCAAGCGGGATCGGCACAGATACGCAGTATTTT
TRBV27,TRBJ1-5,NA,NA,CASRTTGIHQPQHF,TGTGCCAGCCGAACAACAGGGATACATCAGCCCCAGCATTTT
TRBV6-6,TRBJ1-3,NA,TRBD1,CASSLSLGTDGNTIYF,TGTGCCAGCAGTCTAAGCTTAGGGACAGATGGAAACACCATATATTTT
TRBV5-4,TRBJ2-5,NA,TRBD2,CASSGAGAAETQYF,TGTGCCAGCAGCGGAGCGGGGGCGGCAGAGACCCAGTACTTC
TRBV5-6,TRBJ1-5,NA,TRBD1,CASSLTTGAEGRRNQPQHF,TGTGCCAGCAGCTTGACGACAGGGGCGGAAGGTCGTCGGAATCAGCCCCAGCATTTT
TRBV4-1,TRBJ1-2,NA,NA,CASSQDLRDYGYTF,TGCGCCAGCAGCCAAGATTTGCGGGACTATGGCTACACCTTC
TRBV6-1,TRBJ1-4,NA,TRBD1,CASSVERIRGTDDEKLFF,TGTGCCAGCAGTGTAGAGAGGATTCGAGGGACAGATGATGAAAAACTGTTTTTT
TRBV30,TRBJ2-5,NA,TRBD2,CAWSGLAGVRETQYF,TGTGCCTGGAGTGGACTAGCGGGAGTTAGGGAGACCCAGTACTTC
TRBV27,TRBJ2-7,few,TRBD1,CASSLSGQGHHNYEQYF,TGTGCCAGCAGTTTATCGGGACAGGGGCATCATAACTACGAGCAGTACTTC
TRBV30,TRBJ2-5,NA,NA,CASGPRDQETQYF,TGTGCCTCCGGGCCGAGGGACCAAGAGACCCAGTACTTC
TRBV6-6,TRBJ1-1,few,NA,CASSSFTEAFF,TGTGCCAGCAGTTCCTTCACTGAAGCTTTCTTT
TRBV11-2,TRBJ2-3,NA,TRBD2,CASSPRLAVSDTQYF,TGTGCCAGCAGCCCACGACTAGCAGTGTCAGATACGCAGTATTTT
TRBV30,TRBJ2-2,NA,NA,CAWSRGPGNTGELFF,TGTGCCTGGAGTCGTGGGCCTGGGAACACCGGGGAGCTGTTTTTT
TRBV5-4,TRBJ2-7,NA,NA,CASSHEPGTYEQYF,TGTGCCAGCAGCCATGAGCCAGGGACCTACGAGCAGTACTTC
TRBV10-3,TRBJ1-1,NA,TRBD1,CAISEAGQMNTEAFF,TGTGCCATCAGTGAGGCGGGACAGATGAACACTGAAGCTTTCTTT